These T cell receptor beta chains were read from a single sample in a study of metastatic and nonmetastatic thyroid tumors. TCRdb used MiXCR to call clones anew from the PCR reads. The table has roughly 16,000 clones, around 28% seen once. The sample taken for sequencing was tumor tissue. The receptors come from a male donor with papillary thyroid cancer or a benign thyroid nodule (not recorded which). Some clones in this sample may be carry-over from other donors' samples. CDR3s include the opening cysteine and the closing phenylalanine or tryptophan. The order of the fields is J gene, V gene, D gene, clone size, CDR3 protein, CDR3 DNA. A D gene is named only where the DNA matches it firmly. The size of a clone is reported for some rows only, either as once, few or many, or as a class for expanded clones.

>TRBJ2-7|TRBV5-1|.|.
CASSLRFFYEQYF
TGCGCCAGCAGCTTAAGGTTTTTCTACGAGCAGTACTTC
>TRBJ1-2|TRBV20-1|TRBD1|medium-sized
CSASPGTDNYGYTF
TGCAGTGCTAGCCCCGGGACAGATAACTATGGCTACACCTTC
>TRBJ2-2|TRBV28|.|many
CASSLAFLGNTGELFF
TGTGCCAGCAGTTTAGCCTTTTTGGGGAACACCGGGGAGCTGTTTTTT
>TRBJ2-5|TRBV2|TRBD2|many
CASSERAGAWETQYF
TGTGCCAGCAGTGAAAGAGCGGGAGCTTGGGAGACCCAGTACTTC
>TRBJ1-2|TRBV20-1|.|.
CSARDRRALWGYTF
TGCAGTGCTAGAGATCGCAGGGCATTATGGGGCTACACCTTC
>TRBJ2-7|TRBV5-1|.|.
CASSLEGGNPGYEQYF
TGCGCCAGCAGCTTGGAGGGGGGGAACCCGGGCTACGAGCAGTACTTC
>TRBJ1-5|TRBV4-3|.|few
CASSQDVGNQPQHF
TGCGCCAGCAGCCAAGACGTCGGCAATCAGCCCCAGCATTTT
>TRBJ1-6|TRBV11-2|.|.
CASGEYNSPLHF
TGTGCCAGCGGGGAGTATAATTCACCCCTCCACTTT
>TRBJ2-1|TRBV4-1|TRBD2|.
CASSQGLHEQFF
TGCGCCAGCAGCCAGGGACTACATGAGCAGTTCTTC
>TRBJ2-3|TRBV20-1|.|many
CSARGQTDTQYF
TGCAGTGCTAGAGGACAGACAGATACGCAGTATTTT
>TRBJ2-1|TRBV7-2|.|.
CASSRTSVYNEQFF
TGTGCCAGCAGCCGTACTAGTGTTTACAATGAGCAGTTCTTC
>TRBJ2-3|TRBV6-1|.|few
CASSEAGGGPDTQYF
TGTGCCAGCAGTGAAGCGGGGGGGGGCCCAGATACGCAGTATTTT
>TRBJ2-3|TRBV20-1|TRBD2|.
CSAREPSGAGTQYF
TGCAGTGCTAGAGAGCCTAGCGGGGCGGGTACGCAGTATTTT
>TRBJ2-2|TRBV5-1|.|many
CASSLDGNTGELFF
TGCGCCAGCAGCTTGGACGGGAACACCGGGGAGCTGTTTTTT
>TRBJ2-1|TRBV28|TRBD2|few
CASSPRVWDHYLTSGINEQFF
TGTGCCAGCAGTCCGCGGGTTTGGGACCATTACCTAACTAGCGGAATCAATGAGCAGTTCTTC
>TRBJ2-7|TRBV20-1|TRBD2|few
CSARDHGLAGSYSYEQYF
TGCAGTGCTAGAGACCACGGACTAGCGGGTAGTTACTCCTACGAGCAGTACTTC
>TRBJ2-1|TRBV14|TRBD2|many
CASSQVSGISDEQFF
TGTGCCAGCAGCCAAGTTAGCGGGATTAGTGATGAGCAGTTCTTC
>TRBJ1-3|TRBV2|.|many
CASSLNTIYF
TGTGCCAGCAGTCTAAACACCATATATTTT
>TRBJ1-4|TRBV28|.|many
CASSLTGYDEKLFF
TGTGCCAGCAGTTTAACGGGGTATGATGAAAAACTGTTTTTT
>TRBJ2-7|TRBV6-5|.|.
CASSTGLEQYF
TGTGCCAGCAGTACTGGACTGGAGCAGTACTTC
>TRBJ2-7|TRBV11-2|TRBD2|.
CASSYPGLVNEQYF
TGTGCCAGCAGCTATCCGGGACTAGTTAATGAGCAGTACTTC
>TRBJ2-1|TRBV20-1|.|medium-sized
CSARNPVYFSEQFF
TGCAGTGCTAGAAATCCCGTCTATTTCAGTGAGCAGTTCTTC
>TRBJ2-7|TRBV20-1|TRBD2|once
CSAPILAGGPYEQYF
TGCAGTGCTCCAATCTTAGCGGGAGGCCCCTACGAGCAGTACTTC
>TRBJ1-5|TRBV6-5|.|.
CASSPPGGARDNQPQHF
TGTGCCAGCAGCCCTCCAGGCGGGGCGCGGGACAATCAGCCCCAGCATTTT
>TRBJ1-2|TRBV27|TRBD1|.
CASSFTPTGSYGYTF
TGTGCCAGCAGTTTTACCCCGACAGGGAGCTATGGCTACACCTTC
>TRBJ1-5|TRBV6-2/TRBV6-3|.|medium-sized
CASSYGGDHQPQHF
TGTGCCAGCAGTTACGGGGGGGATCATCAGCCCCAGCATTTT
>TRBJ2-7|TRBV6-1|TRBD2|.
CASSEYITSGGSYEQYF
TGTGCCAGCAGTGAGTACATTACTAGCGGAGGTTCCTACGAGCAGTACTTC